This passage covers 13 T cell receptor beta chains from one sample sequenced in a study of blood T cells in healthy people across ages. Primers used in a second PCR of roughly 7 to 11 cycles were a sample-barcoded 5' primer and a J-beta primer mix. TCRdb independently ran MiXCR on the 5' RACE reads; one entry per CDR3 protein. The sample comprises more than 750,000 distinct CDR3 sequences, 25% to 35% of which are singletons, and about a tenth rests with the top ten. The same data also went into a second study, on T cells of mothers and their children.

The specimen sequenced was blood. Source of these receptors: a woman in her 40s in good health.

This clonotype was detected only a few times. The chain couples TRBV5-1 to TRBJ1-5, with no clear D. Trimming removed 4 bases from V and 0 bases from J, with 14 bases in between. Germline V lookup: CDR1 SGHRS, CDR2 YFSETQ. The CDR3 has 16 amino acids. The CDR3 region has the DNA TGCGCCAGCAGCCCACGTCCGGGTTATAGCAATCAGCCCCAGCATTTT. Encoded protein: CASSPRPGYSNQPQHF.

Many counts were recorded for this clonotype. The CDR3 loop is CASSSPPGDRIFQETQYF. The CDR3 coding sequence is TGTGCCAGCAGCTCCCCTCCAGGGGACAGGATTTTCCAAGAGACCCAGTACTTC. V gene TRBV7-9 combines with J gene TRBJ2-5, with 8 bases that match TRBD1. V trimming: 4 bases; J trimming: 1 base; junction bases outside the gene matches: 14. The CDR3 extends over 18 amino acids. Germline loops: CDR1 SEHNR, CDR2 FQNEAQ (reference sequence).

The rearrangement joins TRBV12-3 or TRBV12-4 to TRBJ2-3, with a weak D call TRBD2 (6 bases). V was trimmed by 2 bases and J by 2 bases, leaving 11 bases between them. The CDR3 covers 15 residues. CDR3 bases: TGTGCCAGCAGTTTAAGAGGGACTCCCACAGATACGCAGTATTTT. Translating gives CASSLRGTPTDTQYF.

A few counts support this clonotype. The rearrangement links TRBV9 to TRBJ1-1; D unclear. The germline V and J ends were trimmed by 3 bases and 2 bases, with 14 bases remaining between them. Germline V gene data show CDR1 as SGDLS and CDR2 as YYNGEE. CDR3 length equals 15 residues. The CDR3 spells CASSAYPDTNTEAFF. The CDR3, as DNA: TGTGCCAGCAGCGCTTACCCAGACACCAACACTGAAGCTTTCTTT.

CDR3 nucleotides: TGTGCCAGCAGGGCCGGGACTAGCGCGTACAATGAGCAGTTCTTC. Its translation: CASRAGTSAYNEQFF. The V and J genes are TRBV7-8 and TRBJ2-1, with TRBD2 identical over 10 bases. The germline CDR1 and CDR2 sequences are SGHVS and FQNEAQ. V trimming: 6 bases; J trimming: 4 bases; junction bases outside the gene matches: 6. The CDR3 covers 15 residues. Full variable domain (missing parts from reference TRBV7-8 and TRBJ2-1): GAGVSQSPRYKVAKRGQDVALRCDPISGHVSLFWYQQALGQGPEFLTYFQNEAQLDKSGLPSDRFFAERPEGSVSTLKIQRTQQEDSAVYLCASRAGTSAYNEQFFGPGTRLTVL.

This clonotype was found a few times. A much larger clone lies a single base off, so this may be a read error. The chain carries TRBV13 and TRBJ1-4, with 7 bases identical to TRBD1. The CDR3 is 14 amino acids. Germline CDR1 is PRHDT and CDR2 is FYEKMQ (reference sequence). This CDR3 is CANSLTGINEKLFF. The CDR3 DNA reads TGTGCCAACAGCTTGACAGGGATTAATGAAAAACTGTTTTTT.

The CDR3 region is CSVEEPTLYGYTF. The CDR3 nucleotides read TGCAGCGTTGAAGAACCTACCCTCTATGGCTACACCTTC. The chain is built from TRBV29-1 and TRBJ1-2; D uncertain. Germline V lookup: CDR1 SQVTM, CDR2 ANQGSEA. The CDR3 totals 13 residues. V was pared by 0 bases and J by 4 bases, with 9 bases between.

J is TRBJ2-5 and V is TRBV5-5, with 10 positions matching TRBD2. This CDR3 spans 15 amino acids. Looked up from germline, CDR1 is SGHKS and CDR2 is YYEKEE (reference sequence). Trimming at V came to 0 bases and at J to 11 bases, leaving 10 bases not matched to a gene. CDR3 loop: CASSLALAGGNEQYF. The CDR3 DNA reads TGTGCCAGCAGCTTGGCGTTAGCGGGGGGAAATGAGCAGTACTTC.

Ten or more counts support this clonotype. The rearrangement links TRBV7-2 to TRBJ1-2; 10 nucleotides line up with TRBD1. Germline trimming cut 3 bases from V and 6 bases from J; bases unmatched to any gene: 7. This CDR3 has 15 amino acids. Per germline, CDR1 SGHTA and CDR2 FQGNSA. CDR3 residues: CASSFGTGERDGYTF. In DNA form, the CDR3 reads TGTGCCAGCAGCTTCGGGACAGGGGAGAGGGATGGCTACACCTTC.

This clonotype was recorded a few times. V is TRBV29-1 and J is TRBJ2-2; 10 bases are shared with TRBD2. The CDR3 is 14 amino acids. Germline trimming cut 3 bases from V and 8 bases from J; bases unmatched to any gene: 6. Germline lookup yields CDR1 SQVTM and CDR2 ANQGSEA. Here the CDR3 DNA reads TGCAGCGTTGATAGCGGGGGGCTTCGAGGGGAGCTGTTTTTT. Encoded protein: CSVDSGGLRGELFF.

The gene calls are TRBV7-3 and TRBJ1-2; 8 nucleotides match TRBD1. This CDR3 contains 14 residues. The V segment lost 5 bases and the J segment 3 bases; nucleotides outside the gene matches: 5. CDR1 SGHTA and CDR2 FQGTGA come from the germline V gene. The DNA for the CDR3 is TGTGCCAGCAGCGCGACAGGGGTGGACTATGGCTACACCTTC. Translated: CASSATGVDYGYTF.

The genes are TRBV29-1 and TRBJ2-1; possible D gene TRBD2, 7 bases. The CDR3 runs to 17 residues. V was cut by 4 bases and J by 4 bases, with 23 bases left in between. The V gene's germline CDR1 is SQVTM and CDR2 ANQGSEA. CDR3 amino acids: CSVGGEVDGGLYNEQFF. Here the CDR3 DNA reads TGCAGCGTTGGGGGGGAGGTGGACGGGGGGCTATACAATGAGCAGTTCTTC.

The chain recombines TRBV4-1 with TRBJ2-7; unclear D gene. Germline assignment: CDR1 MGHRA and CDR2 YSYEKL. This CDR3 has 16 amino acids. Trimming cost V 0 bases and J 6 bases, with 18 bases left between them. CDR3 amino acids: CASSQDSDGLLPEQYF. Here the CDR3 DNA reads TGCGCCAGCAGCCAAGATTCAGACGGGCTGCTGCCCGAGCAGTACTTC.